This is a list of T cell receptor beta chains from one sample in a study of siplizumab effects on memory and regulatory T cells. Assay used: immunoSEQ multiplex PCR; TCRdb lists only in-frame clones, some missing. The sample has several thousand clones, approximately 46% seen once. Antigens of these TCRs are unknown. Sequenced sample: CFSE-low (dividing) CD8+ T cells sorted from an allogeneic mixed lymphocyte reaction. The receptors stem from a human donor in good health; the cells came from an allogeneic mixed lymphocyte reaction. Some clones in this sample may be carry-over from other donors' samples. Each CDR3 is given with its conserved first and last residue. D genes are given only for firm matches. Some rows have no size entry. The others give once, few or many, or a class for an expanded clone.

abundance,d_gene,v_gene,j_gene,CDR3nt,CDR3aa
NA,NA,TRBV15,TRBJ1-2,TGTGCCACCAGCAGAGATGGAGGAGGCTATGGCTACACCTTC,CATSRDGGGYGYTF
once,NA,TRBV11-2,TRBJ1-2,TGTGCCAGCAGCTTCAGGGGCAACAGTTACTATGGCTACACCTTC,CASSFRGNSYYGYTF
few,TRBD1,TRBV5-4,TRBJ2-7,TGTGCCAGCAGCTCCTCTAACAGGGGCCACGAGCAGTACTTC,CASSSSNRGHEQYF
NA,TRBD1,TRBV7-9,TRBJ1-2,TGTGCCAGCAGCTCCGTCCCGGGACAGGGGCTAAGGAACTATGGCTACACCTTC,CASSSVPGQGLRNYGYTF
NA,TRBD2,TRBV29-1,TRBJ2-2,TGCAGCGTTGAATGGGGGAGGGCCGAGACCGGGGAGCTGTTTTTT,CSVEWGRAETGELFF
few,TRBD2,TRBV4-1,TRBJ2-7,TGCGCCAGCAGCGTAAGCGGACTAGCGGATTACGAGCAGTACTTC,CASSVSGLADYEQYF
NA,TRBD2,TRBV19,TRBJ2-7,TGTGCCAGTAGTATCGCCCTAGCGGGAGGCTCCTACGAGCAGTACTTC,CASSIALAGGSYEQYF
NA,NA,TRBV28,TRBJ2-7,TGTGCCAGCAGCCCCTCGGGACTCACCTACGAGCAGTACTTC,CASSPSGLTYEQYF
NA,TRBD1,TRBV5-8,TRBJ2-1,TGTGCCAGCAGCTTGGGACAGGGCTACAATGAGCAGTTCTTC,CASSLGQGYNEQFF
NA,NA,TRBV5-6,TRBJ1-1,TGTGCCAGCAGCTCCTATGGGTACACTGAAGCTTTCTTT,CASSSYGYTEAFF
NA,NA,TRBV27,TRBJ2-7,TGTGCCAGCAGTTTATCAACGGGCTCATTCTCCTACGAGCAGTACTTC,CASSLSTGSFSYEQYF
few,NA,TRBV6-6,TRBJ2-7,TGTGCCAGCAGCCCTTTGGGGGTTGCGTCCTACGAGCAGTACTTC,CASSPLGVASYEQYF
NA,TRBD1,TRBV7-9,TRBJ1-2,TGTGCCAGCAGCCCTACTGACAGGGATGGTGGCTACACCTTC,CASSPTDRDGGYTF
NA,NA,TRBV27,TRBJ2-7,TGTGCCAGCAGCCCTCAGATCAGTTTACTCTACCGGGACTGGGTAGGCGAGCAGTACTTC,CASSPQISLLYRDWVGEQYF
NA,TRBD1,TRBV4-1,TRBJ1-2,TGCGCCAGCAGCCAATATTTCCAGGGGGCGGATGGCTACACCTTC,CASSQYFQGADGYTF
few,NA,TRBV4-1,TRBJ2-3,TGCGCCAGCAGCCAAGATCAAGTAGATACGCAGTATTTT,CASSQDQVDTQYF
few,NA,TRBV5-1,TRBJ1-1,TGCGCCAGCAGCTTGGAAGGGGTTGAAGCTTTCTTT,CASSLEGVEAFF
NA,TRBD2,TRBV2,TRBJ2-2,TGTGCCAGCAGGGGACTAGCGGGCAACACCGGGGAGCTGTTTTTT,CASRGLAGNTGELFF
NA,TRBD1,TRBV4-1,TRBJ1-1,TGCGCCAGCAGCCAGGATCAGGGGGGTGGAACTGAAGCTTTCTTT,CASSQDQGGGTEAFF
NA,NA,TRBV5-4,TRBJ2-1,TGTGCCAGCAGCTTGGATCCCTCCTACTTCAATGAGCAGTTCTTC,CASSLDPSYFNEQFF
few,TRBD2,TRBV27,TRBJ2-1,TGTGCCAGCAGACGAGGACTAGCGGGAGGGCTTTCCTACAATGAGCAGTTCTTC,CASRRGLAGGLSYNEQFF
few,NA,TRBV27,TRBJ2-1,TGTGCCAGCAGTTTCATAGGGGTCGAGCAGTTCTTC,CASSFIGVEQFF
NA,TRBD2,TRBV27,TRBJ2-7,TGTGCCAGCAGTCCAACGACTAGCGGCTACGAGCAGTACTTC,CASSPTTSGYEQYF
NA,NA,TRBV4-1,TRBJ2-7,TGCGCCAGCAGCCAAGTCCTGGGGGCCTACGAGCAGTACTTC,CASSQVLGAYEQYF
NA,TRBD1,TRBV6-5,TRBJ1-1,TGTGCCAGCAGTTACTTGACAGGGAGAGTAAACACTGAAGCTTTCTTT,CASSYLTGRVNTEAFF
NA,TRBD2,TRBV4-1,TRBJ2-5,TGCGCCAGCAGCCAAGGGGCGGGAGGGCAAGAGACCCAGTACTTC,CASSQGAGGQETQYF
NA,NA,TRBV27,TRBJ2-1,TGTGCCAGCAGTTTCGGGCGGTACAATGAGCAGTTCTTC,CASSFGRYNEQFF
NA,NA,TRBV7-6,TRBJ2-7,TGTGCCAGCAGCTTAGCCGAAACCTACGAGCAGTACTTC,CASSLAETYEQYF
NA,TRBD2,TRBV5-4,TRBJ2-7,TGTGCCAGCAGGCATTGGGGGGGGTCCTACGAGCAGTACTTC,CASRHWGGSYEQYF
few,NA,TRBV29-1,TRBJ1-3,TGCAGCGTGGAACAGGACTCCTCTGGAAACACCATATATTTT,CSVEQDSSGNTIYF
NA,NA,TRBV6-4,TRBJ2-7,TGTGCCAGCAGTGACGCACCGAGAGGCTACTCCTACGAGCAGTACTTC,CASSDAPRGYSYEQYF
many,NA,TRBV7-9,TRBJ1-2,TGTGCCAGCAGCCCGGGAGCTCAGATGGTCTATGGCTACACCTTC,CASSPGAQMVYGYTF
few,NA,TRBV2,TRBJ1-5,TGTGCCAGCAGTGAAGACCCCGGGACTTATAGCAATCAGCCCCAGCATTTT,CASSEDPGTYSNQPQHF
NA,NA,TRBV5-6,TRBJ2-7,TGTGCCAGCAGCTCTGGGTACGAGCAGTACTTC,CASSSGYEQYF
few,NA,TRBV7-9,TRBJ1-3,TGTGCCAGCAGTTCCTCCGAGGGCCACTCTGGAAACACCATATATTTT,CASSSSEGHSGNTIYF
NA,TRBD2,TRBV7-9,TRBJ2-1,TGTGCCAGCAGCGTAGTCCTAGCGGGAGGGCTCCATGAGCAGTTCTTC,CASSVVLAGGLHEQFF
NA,NA,TRBV30,TRBJ1-1,TGTGCCTGGATGGACGGTAACACTGAAGCTTTCTTT,CAWMDGNTEAFF
NA,TRBD1,TRBV15,TRBJ2-7,TGTGCCACCAGTTCAGGGGGCCGGTTCGAGCAGTACTTC,CATSSGGRFEQYF
NA,TRBD1,TRBV15,TRBJ2-5,TGTGCCACCAGCAGCCCCAATGGGAACAGGGGGCTAGAGACCCAGTACTTC,CATSSPNGNRGLETQYF
NA,NA,TRBV7-8,TRBJ1-1,TGTGCCAGCAGCTTAGTGGCAGGGTCAGGTGCTGAAGCTTTCTTT,CASSLVAGSGAEAFF
medium-sized,NA,TRBV5-6,TRBJ2-1,TGTGCCAGCAGCTTCAGAGCGCTCCAGGGTGGTGAGCAGTTCTTC,CASSFRALQGGEQFF
NA,TRBD1,TRBV30,TRBJ1-2,TGTGCCTGGAGCGACATAGGACAGGGAGTTTTTGGCTACACCTTC,CAWSDIGQGVFGYTF
NA,NA,TRBV6-5,TRBJ2-7,TGTGCCAGCAGTGAGGATCTGACCTACGAGCAGTACTTC,CASSEDLTYEQYF
once,TRBD1,TRBV28,TRBJ1-1,TGTGCCAGCAGTTCGGGGTGGAGTACAGGGGGCAAAGGAGCTTTCTTT,CASSSGWSTGGKGAFF
once,TRBD1,TRBV6-6,TRBJ1-2,TGTGCCAGCAGACAAGCAGGGGGTGGGGGAGGCTACACCTTC,CASRQAGGGGGYTF
few,NA,TRBV5-1,TRBJ2-7,TGCGCCAGGGCCCGCTACGAGCAGTACTTC,CARARYEQYF
once,NA,TRBV9,TRBJ2-1,TGTGCCAGCAGCGTATGGGGCTACAATGAGCAGTTCTTC,CASSVWGYNEQFF
NA,NA,TRBV6-1,TRBJ2-4,TGTGCCAGCAGTGAAGGGGTTCAGGGAATAGCCAAAAACATTCAGTACTTC,CASSEGVQGIAKNIQYF
NA,NA,TRBV7-2,TRBJ2-7,TGTGCCAGCAGCTTAGTAGCGCCATCGGCCGAGCAGTACTTC,CASSLVAPSAEQYF
NA,TRBD1,TRBV6-5,TRBJ1-2,TGTGCCAGCAGTTCCGGGACAGCCCGTCGCTATGGCTACACCTTC,CASSSGTARRYGYTF
few,NA,TRBV6-5,TRBJ1-1,TGTGCCAGCAGTTCGGCCCAGGGCCTAAACACTGAAGCTTTCTTT,CASSSAQGLNTEAFF
NA,NA,TRBV11-2,TRBJ2-1,TGTGCCAGCAGCTTACCCTCAATCTCAGGGATCAATTGGAATGAGCAGTTCTTC,CASSLPSISGINWNEQFF